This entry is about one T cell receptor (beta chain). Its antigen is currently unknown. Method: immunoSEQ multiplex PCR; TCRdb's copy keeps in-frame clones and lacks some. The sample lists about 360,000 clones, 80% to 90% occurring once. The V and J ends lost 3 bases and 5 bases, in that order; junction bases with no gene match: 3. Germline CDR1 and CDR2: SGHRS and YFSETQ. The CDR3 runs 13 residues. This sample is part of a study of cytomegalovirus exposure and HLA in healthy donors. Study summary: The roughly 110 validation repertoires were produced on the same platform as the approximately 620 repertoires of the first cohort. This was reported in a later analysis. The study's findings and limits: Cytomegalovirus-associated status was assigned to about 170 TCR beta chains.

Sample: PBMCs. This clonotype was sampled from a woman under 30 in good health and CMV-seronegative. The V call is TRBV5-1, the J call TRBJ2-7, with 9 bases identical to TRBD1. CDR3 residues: CASSSQGANEQYF. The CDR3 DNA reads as TGCGCCAGCAGCTCACAGGGGGCGAACGAGCAGTACTTC.